This entry lists 31 T cell receptor beta chains sequenced from one sample in a study of shared clonotypes between healthy human individuals. The data were produced by immunoSEQ multiplex PCR, yet TCRdb's version contains in-frame clones alone and is incomplete. The repertoire holds roughly 2.5 million clones, with approximately 90% as singletons. The source material was naive CD4+ T cells sorted from blood. The subset is: CD45RA+ positively selected. These receptor sequences come from a man aged 18 to 35 in good health.

This chain joins TRBV27 and TRBJ2-5; 7 bases are a match to TRBD2. The CDR3 runs 15 residues. Germline CDR1 reads MNHEY; CDR2 reads SMNVEV (reference sequence). The V segment lost 3 bases and the J segment 7 bases; nucleotides outside the gene matches: 11. CDR3 region: CASSFGGRARGTQYF. CDR3 in DNA: TGTGCCAGCAGTTTTGGAGGGAGGGCGAGGGGGACCCAGTACTTC.

The gene calls are TRBV12-2 and TRBJ2-7; whether TRBD2, the table's D call, matches the DNA was not checked. TRBV12-2 is flagged as a pseudogene. The CDR3 is 20 residues long. In DNA, the CDR3 is TGTGCAAGTCGCTTACAACCGGGACTAGCGGGAGAGGGGGTCTTACACGAGCAGTACTTC. This encodes CASRLQPGLAGEGVLHEQYF.

This sequence joins TRBV7-9 and TRBJ2-3; D gene uncertain. Germline CDR1 SEHNR, CDR2 FQNEAQ (reference sequence). The V gene lost 2 bases and the J gene lost 2 bases, with 11 bases spanning the gap. The CDR3 runs to 15 residues. The CDR3 region is CASSLRITNTDTQYF. DNA for the CDR3: TGTGCCAGCAGCTTAAGAATTACTAACACAGATACGCAGTATTTT.

This chain joins TRBV27 and TRBJ2-7; 8 nucleotides align to TRBD1. Germline-derived CDR1 and CDR2 are MNHEY and SMNVEV (reference sequence). CDR3 size: 13 residues. V lost 10 bases, J lost 0 bases, and 5 bases stayed unmatched. CDR3 amino acids: CATRTGTSYEQYF. The CDR3 nucleotides read TGTGCCACTCGGACAGGGACCTCCTACGAGCAGTACTTC.

The V call is TRBV19, the J call TRBJ1-1; 7 bases agree with TRBD1. Per germline, CDR1 LNHDA and CDR2 SQIVND (reference sequence). J lost 0 bases, V lost 5 bases, and 6 bases had no gene match. This CDR3 contains 15 residues. The DNA of the CDR3 is TGTGCCAGTAGTCTGGGACAGACGATGAACACTGAAGCTTTCTTT. It codes for CASSLGQTMNTEAFF.

The rearrangement joins TRBV5-6 to TRBJ2-7; D is uncertain. The CDR3 contains 15 residues. Germline assignment: CDR1 SGHDT and CDR2 YYEEEE. With 0 bases removed from V and 5 bases from J, the gap between germline ends came to 15 bases. The CDR3 loop reads CASSLVRAGPNEQYF. Here the CDR3 DNA reads TGTGCCAGCAGCTTGGTTCGGGCAGGCCCTAACGAGCAGTACTTC.

This chain joins TRBV28 and TRBJ2-4, with 7 nucleotides matching TRBD1. Germline trimming cut 5 bases from V and 0 bases from J; bases unmatched to any gene: 13. CDR3 length: 18 amino acids. CDR1 is MDHEN and CDR2 is SYDVKM in the germline V gene. The chain's CDR3 is CASSVRDRALLAKNIQYF. The CDR3 nucleotides read TGTGCCAGCAGTGTCCGGGACAGAGCCCTACTAGCCAAAAACATTCAGTACTTC.

A remark on this clone: The sample holds other DNA sequences that translate to the same CDR3. The V call is TRBV5-1, the J call TRBJ2-5, with 9 positions matching TRBD1. The CDR3 totals 14 residues. Germline V gene lookup returns CDR1 SGHRS and CDR2 YFSETQ. V was pared by 2 bases and J by 4 bases, with 3 bases of the junction left unmatched. The CDR3: CASSFGQGRETQYF. For the CDR3, the DNA is TGCGCCAGCAGCTTCGGACAGGGGAGAGAGACCCAGTACTTC.

The CDR3 DNA is TGCAGCGTTCTCCGGGACAGGGGGTCTTCTAACTATGGCTACACCTTC. Amino acid sequence: CSVLRDRGSSNYGYTF. The rearrangement uses TRBV29-1 and TRBJ1-2, with 11 bases fitting TRBD1. The J segment lost 0 bases and the V segment lost 5 bases, leaving 8 bases of the junction unmatched. In germline, CDR1 is SQVTM, CDR2 ANQGSEA. The CDR3 has 16 amino acids.

Comments on this clone: Other DNA sequences within the sample encode an identical CDR3. V and J are TRBV5-1 and TRBJ1-4; the D is unclear. V dropped 1 base and J dropped 0 bases, with 4 bases sitting between them. The germline gives CDR1 SGHRS, CDR2 YFSETQ. This CDR3 is built from 14 residues. Here the CDR3 reads CASSLQATNEKLFF. The DNA for the CDR3 is TGCGCCAGCAGCTTGCAAGCAACTAATGAAAAACTGTTTTTT.

The V and J genes are TRBV28 and TRBJ2-7, with D perhaps given as TRBD1 or TRBD2 (5 bases each). The CDR3 extends over 16 amino acids. Germline-derived CDR1 and CDR2 are MDHEN and SYDVKM. Trimming removed 5 bases from V and 3 bases from J, with 20 bases in between. The CDR3 nucleotides read TGTGCCAGCAGTCCCCTTCCCAGGGACGGCCTCTACGAGCAGTACTTC. Its protein product is CASSPLPRDGLYEQYF.

V and J are TRBV10-1 and TRBJ2-3; no reliable D call. The CDR3 has 13 residues. The V end was cut by 2 bases, the J end by 6 bases, with 9 bases between. CDR1 is WNHNN, CDR2 SYGVQD, per germline (reference sequence). CDR3 sequence reads: CASSESPGDTQYF. Written as DNA, the CDR3 is TGCGCCAGCAGTGAGAGTCCTGGGGATACGCAGTATTTT.

In regard to this clone: In the same sample, other DNA sequences code for this CDR3. The rearrangement joins TRBV10-3 to TRBJ1-5; possibly TRBD1 for D (5 bases). The CDR3 is made up of 14 amino acids. The V end lost 3 bases, the J end lost 2 bases, and 8 bases lay between the germline ends. Germline V gene sequence: CDR1 ENHRY, CDR2 SYGVKD. This chain's CDR3 is CAISDREGNQPQHF. CDR3 coding DNA: TGTGCCATCAGTGACAGGGAGGGCAATCAGCCCCAGCATTTT.

The CDR3 sequence is CASSLWTGDSGANVLTF. The CDR3 DNA sequence: TGTGCCAGCAGTTTGTGGACAGGGGATTCTGGGGCCAACGTCCTGACTTTC. The chain employs TRBV28 and TRBJ2-6; 9 bases are shared with TRBD1. V dropped 3 bases and J dropped 1; count of bases not matched to a gene: 4. The CDR3 has 17 amino acids. Germline V gene lookup returns CDR1 MDHEN and CDR2 SYDVKM.

The V and J genes are TRBV19 and TRBJ2-2; TRBD1 might be the D (6 bases). The CDR3 is made up of 15 amino acids. Trimming left V 7 bases short and J 3 bases short, with 15 bases between. Germline V gives CDR1 LNHDA, CDR2 SQIVND (reference sequence). CDR3 sequence (DNA): TGTGCCAGTACCTACCAGGGGTATGACACCGGGGAGCTGTTTTTT. It specifies CASTYQGYDTGELFF. Full variable domain (rest looked up from reference TRBV19 and TRBJ2-2): DGGITQSPKYLFRKEGQNVTLSCEQNLNHDAMYWYRQDPGQGLRLIYYSQIVNDFQKGDIAEGYSVSREKKESFPLTVTSAQKNPTAFYLCASTYQGYDTGELFFGEGSRLTVL.

V is TRBV7-2 and J is TRBJ2-2, with a weak D call TRBD2 (5 bases). CDR3 length: 16 amino acids. Germline assignment: CDR1 SGHTA and CDR2 FQGNSA. The ends were cut back, 4 bases at V and 5 bases at J, with 17 bases in the middle. CDR3 loop: CASSSPLRRGTGELFF. DNA of the CDR3: TGTGCCAGCAGCTCGCCCCTTAGACGCGGGACCGGGGAGCTGTTTTTT.

The chain employs TRBV10-1 and TRBJ2-7, with a tentative D call TRBD1 (5 bases). Germline CDR1 reads WNHNN; CDR2 reads SYGVQD (reference sequence). This CDR3 is built from 14 residues. Trimming shortened V by 10 bases and J by 2 bases, and 18 bases separated the two germline ends. The CDR3 protein is CAIKVWGRTYEQYF. CDR3 sequence (DNA): TGCGCCATAAAAGTCTGGGGCCGAACCTACGAGCAGTACTTC.

This clone was observed a handful of times. CDR3 loop: CASSALNTEAFF. DNA for the CDR3: TGTGCCAGTAGCGCGCTGAACACTGAAGCTTTCTTT. V is TRBV19 and J is TRBJ1-1, with no clear D. The CDR3 loop spans 12 amino acids. In germline, CDR1 is LNHDA, CDR2 SQIVND (reference sequence). V lost 6 bases and J 0 bases, leaving 5 bases between the germline ends. Complete variable domain (other parts from reference TRBV19 and TRBJ1-1): DGGITQSPKYLFRKEGQNVTLSCEQNLNHDAMYWYRQDPGQGLRLIYYSQIVNDFQKGDIAEGYSVSREKKESFPLTVTSAQKNPTAFYLCASSALNTEAFFGQGTRLTVV.

The CDR3 protein is CASSQLDRFGYTF. DNA of the CDR3: TGCGCCAGCAGCCAATTAGACAGATTCGGCTACACCTTC. V is TRBV4-1 and J is TRBJ1-2; a possible D gene is TRBD1 (5 bases). In germline, CDR1 is MGHRA, CDR2 YSYEKL. The V gene lost 2 bases and the J gene lost 8 bases, with 12 bases spanning the gap. This CDR3 contains 13 residues.

This chain links TRBV7-8 with TRBJ2-1, with D tentatively TRBD1 or TRBD2 (5 bases each). This CDR3 region has 18 residues. V was cut by 3 bases and J by 0 bases, with 18 bases left in between. The germline V gene encodes CDR1 SGHVS and CDR2 FQNEAQ. Written as DNA, the CDR3 is TGTGCCAGCAGCTTCCCGAGGGCGGCAGGGAGCTCCTACAATGAGCAGTTCTTC. Amino acid sequence: CASSFPRAAGSSYNEQFF.

The rearrangement uses TRBV29-1 and TRBJ2-7; D is perhaps TRBD1 (5 bases). The CDR3 has 14 residues. Germline V lookup: CDR1 SQVTM, CDR2 ANQGSEA. Trimming cost V 2 bases and J 2 bases, with 13 bases left between them. The CDR3 DNA sequence: TGCAGCGTTGAAACGTGGCAGGGCACCTACGAGCAGTACTTC. Protein sequence: CSVETWQGTYEQYF.

The chain employs TRBV7-2 and TRBJ2-1; D might be TRBD1 (5 bases). Germline CDR1 reads SGHTA; CDR2 reads FQGNSA. Trimming cost V 2 bases and J 9 bases, with 23 bases left between them. The CDR3 runs 17 residues. The CDR3 protein is CASSLQTGAIIGSEQFF. The CDR3 nucleotides are TGTGCCAGCAGCTTACAAACAGGAGCCATAATCGGAAGTGAGCAGTTCTTC.

The gene calls are TRBV6-1 and TRBJ2-5; tentative D call: TRBD1 (5 bases). The CDR3 has 15 residues. CDR1 and CDR2 from the germline V gene are MNHNS and SASEGT. V was shortened by 6 bases and J by 3 bases, with 17 bases between the two germline ends. CDR3 bases: TGTGCCAGCAGAAAACTTCCAGGGCCGGAAGAGACCCAGTACTTC. Translated, it gives CASRKLPGPEETQYF.

In regard to this clone: The same CDR3 is also encoded by other DNA sequences in this sample. The chain uses TRBV19 and TRBJ1-2, with D tentatively TRBD1 (5 bases). The CDR3 contains 13 residues. CDR1 is LNHDA and CDR2 is SQIVND in the germline V gene (reference sequence). Deletions cut 3 bases from V and 2 bases from J, with 7 bases between. The DNA for the CDR3 is TGTGCCAGTAGTATTGACAGCAACTATGGCTACACCTTC. Residues: CASSIDSNYGYTF.

The J gene is TRBJ2-1, the V gene TRBV4-1; perhaps TRBD1 as D (6 bases). The CDR3 length is 17 residues. CDR1 and CDR2 from the germline V gene are MGHRA and YSYEKL. Trimming stripped 0 bases from V and 4 bases from J, with 16 bases between. The DNA of the CDR3 is TGCGCCAGCAGCCAAGACCCGGACAGAACGCTATACAATGAGCAGTTCTTC. It encodes CASSQDPDRTLYNEQFF.

The V gene is TRBV5-1, the J gene TRBJ2-4; D gene unclear. CDR3 length equals 13 residues. Germline V gives CDR1 SGHRS, CDR2 YFSETQ. V was cut by 0 bases and J by 14 bases, with 15 bases left in between. In nucleotides, the CDR3 is TGCGCCAGCAGCTTGGTTAGGAAAGTCTATGAGTACTTC. This sequence encodes CASSLVRKVYEYF.

The chain couples TRBV9 to TRBJ1-5; TRBD1 is a possible D gene (5 bases). Germline V lookup: CDR1 SGDLS, CDR2 YYNGEE. With 2 bases removed from V and 2 bases from J, the gap between germline ends came to 11 bases. This CDR3 has 15 amino acids. The CDR3 here is CASSVEGARNQPQHF. The CDR3 DNA sequence: TGTGCCAGCAGCGTTGAAGGGGCGCGCAATCAGCCCCAGCATTTT.

Only one count was recorded for this clone. The chain couples TRBV11-1 to TRBJ2-3, with a possible D match to TRBD2 (6 bases). The germline V and J ends were trimmed by 8 bases and 5 bases, with 17 bases remaining between them. The CDR3 totals 14 residues. Germline loops: CDR1 SGHAT, CDR2 FQDESV (reference sequence). CDR3 in amino acids: CASRPGRGGDTQYF. The CDR3 DNA reads as TGTGCCAGCCGTCCCGGGCGGGGAGGAGATACGCAGTATTTT.

The chain is built from TRBV9 and TRBJ2-7; D might be TRBD2 (5 bases). The CDR3 totals 15 residues. V was shortened by 4 bases and J by 0 bases, with 14 bases between the two germline ends. CDR1 and CDR2 from the germline V gene are SGDLS and YYNGEE. The CDR3 spells CASSPEDGYSYEQYF. The CDR3 DNA reads TGTGCCAGCAGCCCGGAGGACGGGTACTCCTACGAGCAGTACTTC. Supplemented by reference TRBV9 and TRBJ2-7, the full variable domain reads DSGVTQTPKHLITATGQRVTLRCSPRSGDLSVYWYQQSLDQGLQFLIQYYNGEERAKGNILERFSAQQFPDLHSELNLSSLELGDSALYFCASSPEDGYSYEQYFGPGTRLTVT.

On this clone itself: The sample carries other DNA sequences with the same CDR3. V is TRBV5-4 and J is TRBJ2-3; the D is unclear. The CDR3 covers 12 residues. Germline-derived CDR1 and CDR2 are SGHNT and YYREEE (reference sequence). Between the trimmed V and J ends, which lost 1 base and 3 bases, there was a span of 3 bases. CDR3 sequence reads: CASSLRTDTQYF. The CDR3 nucleotides read TGTGCCAGCAGCTTGCGGACAGATACGCAGTATTTT.

As concerns this clone: Different DNA sequences within this sample yield the same CDR3. The gene calls are TRBV18 and TRBJ2-1; D unclear. The CDR3 spans 13 residues. Trimming stripped 2 bases from V and 3 bases from J, with 5 bases between. Germline-derived CDR1 and CDR2 are KGHSH and LQKENI. The CDR3 DNA sequence: TGTGCCAGCTCACCAGACCTCTACAATGAGCAGTTCTTC. This gives the protein CASSPDLYNEQFF.